This record looks at one T cell receptor beta chain sequence and its context. The CDR3 extends over 14 amino acids. The germline V gene has CDR1 SGHAT and CDR2 FQDESV (reference sequence). V lost 4 bases to trimming and J lost 0 bases, with 9 bases between them. The data derive from a study of shared clonotypes between healthy human individuals. Data came from immunoSEQ multiplex PCR; TCRdb stores just in-frame clones and leaves some out. The table lists about 480,000 clones, over 60% of them singletons, with approximately 12% in the top ten. The rearrangement uses TRBV11-1 and TRBJ2-5, with D perhaps TRBD1 (6 bases). Material: PBMCs. This sequence originates from a middle-aged woman in good health. Some clones in this sample may be carry-over from other donors' samples. CDR3 residues: CASSSNRDQETQYF. CDR3 nucleotides: TGTGCCAGCAGCTCGAACAGGGACCAAGAGACCCAGTACTTC.